This T cell receptor (beta chain) emerged from a study of cytomegalovirus exposure and HLA in healthy donors. About this clone itself: What it binds is unknown.

Study results and caveats: Segments of the TCR beta V type were, in most cases, productive about 87% or about 30% of the time in an earlier analysis. A highly shared variant cluster was judged a likely technical artifact. The classifier reportedly diagnosed cytomegalovirus status with high specificity and sensitivity.

13 Jbeta primers and 60 Vbeta primers were used for the PCR. The data were produced by immunoSEQ multiplex PCR, yet TCRdb's version contains in-frame clones alone and is incomplete. The table lists hundreds of thousands of clones, 75% to 90% of them singletons. Germline-derived CDR1 and CDR2 are KGHSH and LQKENI. This CDR3 spans 15 amino acids. The V end was cut by 0 bases, the J end by 2 bases, with 10 bases between. The J gene is TRBJ2-5, the V gene TRBV18, with D possibly TRBD1 on 5 matching bases. The sample consisted of PBMCs. This TCR derives from a boy aged 2 to 10 in good health and CMV-seronegative. The CDR3 sequence: CASSPPGQMQETQYF. In DNA, the CDR3 is TGTGCCAGCTCACCACCGGGGCAGATGCAAGAGACCCAGTACTTC. Drawing the rest from reference TRBV18 and TRBJ2-5, the complete variable domain is NAGVMQNPRHLVRRRGQEARLRCSPMKGHSHVYWYRQLPEEGLKFMVYLQKENIIDESGMPKERFSAEFPKEGPSILRIQQVVRGDSAAYFCASSPPGQMQETQYFGPGTRLLVL.